The T cell receptor beta chain under discussion was sequenced for a study of T cell responses to AZD1222 COVID-19 vaccine. V trimming: 4 bases; J trimming: 4 bases; junction bases outside the gene matches: 3. The CDR3 is 13 amino acids. In germline, CDR1 is LNHDA, CDR2 SQIVND (reference sequence). TCRdb's table, derived via immunoSEQ multiplex PCR, lists solely in-frame clones and lacks some. The sample has some 150,000 clones, around 87% seen once. The chain recombines TRBV19 with TRBJ2-7; 8 nucleotides agree with TRBD1. The clonotype comes from an adult who received the AZD1222 COVID-19 vaccine. This material consisted of peripheral blood, taken 28 days after the second AZD1222 dose. CDR3 protein: CASSRTGIYEQYF. The CDR3 coding sequence is TGTGCCAGTAGTAGGACAGGGATATACGAGCAGTACTTC. Together with reference TRBV19 and TRBJ2-7, the CDR3 gives the full variable domain: DGGITQSPKYLFRKEGQNVTLSCEQNLNHDAMYWYRQDPGQGLRLIYYSQIVNDFQKGDIAEGYSVSREKKESFPLTVTSAQKNPTAFYLCASSRTGIYEQYFGPGTRLTVT.